Sequencing of this TCR beta chain was carried out in a study of CD8 T cells in Susac syndrome. Reverse transcription of roughly 0.5 to 1 ug RNA was carried out with random hexamers. Multiplex PCR with immunoSEQ amplified the TCR beta CDR3 across 54 Vbeta and 13 Jbeta. TCRdb reprocessed the immunoSEQ multiplex PCR reads via MiXCR and lists one record per CDR3 protein. This sample has around 220,000 distinct CDR3 sequences; roughly 90% occur once, and the top ten carry roughly 0.15%. The CDR3 runs 21 residues. The V gene end was trimmed by 5 bases and the J gene end by 0 bases; junction bases not matched to a gene: 19. Germline V lookup: CDR1 MNHNS, CDR2 SASEGT. This clonotype was counted once.

This sequence originates from a human donor with multiple sclerosis. This chain links TRBV6-1 with TRBJ2-3; 11 positions match TRBD2. The material sequenced was CD8+ T cells from PBMCs. In nucleotides, the CDR3 is TGTGCCAGCAGTCATCCCTCGGGACAGGCCCTAGCGGGGGGAAGCACAGATACGCAGTATTTT. Translated: CASSHPSGQALAGGSTDTQYF.